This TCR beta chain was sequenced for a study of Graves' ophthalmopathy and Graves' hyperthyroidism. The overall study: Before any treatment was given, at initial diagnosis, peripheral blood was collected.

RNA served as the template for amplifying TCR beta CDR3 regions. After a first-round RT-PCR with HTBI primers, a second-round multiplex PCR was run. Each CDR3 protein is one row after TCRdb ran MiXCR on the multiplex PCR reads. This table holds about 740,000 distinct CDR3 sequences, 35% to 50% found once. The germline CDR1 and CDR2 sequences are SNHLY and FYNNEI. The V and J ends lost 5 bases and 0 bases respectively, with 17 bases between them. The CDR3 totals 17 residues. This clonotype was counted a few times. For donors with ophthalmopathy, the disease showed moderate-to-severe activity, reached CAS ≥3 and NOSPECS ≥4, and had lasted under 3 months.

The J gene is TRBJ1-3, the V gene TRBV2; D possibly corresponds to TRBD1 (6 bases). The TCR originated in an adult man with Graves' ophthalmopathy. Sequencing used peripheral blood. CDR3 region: CASSYRGQGSSGNTIYF. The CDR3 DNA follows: TGTGCCAGCAGTTATCGGGGGCAGGGAAGCTCTGGAAACACCATATATTTT.